The table lists the clone carrying this TCR beta chain with a count of one. This table comes from immunoSEQ multiplex PCR, and its TCRdb copy is limited to in-frame clones, with some not included. This table has 150,000 or so clones, 90% to 95% appearing once. CDR1 is SNHLY, CDR2 FYNNEI, per germline. CDR3 size: 13 residues. V shed 8 bases and J shed 5 bases, with 15 bases lying between them. The entry originates in a study of control samples from healthy donors and cancer patients. This receptor was obtained from a man between 18 and 29 years old in good health. The rearrangement uses TRBV2 and TRBJ1-2; D not certain. Sequences were obtained from blood. The CDR3, as DNA: TGTGCCAGCGCCCCCGAGTTTGGGTATGGCTACACCTTC. Protein product: CASAPEFGYGYTF.